This TCR beta chain was obtained from a study of blood T cell repertoires in COVID-19. Study in general: T cells, B-cell-depleted T cells, or PBMCs provided the cDNA or gDNA that served as material.

Some clones are missing from TCRdb's copy, which holds only in-frame ones; the method was immunoSEQ multiplex PCR. The sample holds 300,000 to 450,000 clones; around 85% are singletons and the top ten take roughly 3.6%. The length of the CDR3 is 16 residues. Germline CDR1 reads SNHLY; CDR2 reads FYNNEI. Trimming removed 2 bases from V and 9 bases from J; junction bases left unmatched: 13. Only one count was recorded for this clone. The receptor comes from a woman aged 18-35 years with acute or convalescent COVID-19. The genes are TRBV2 and TRBJ2-1; TRBD2 matches at 7 bases. Source material: peripheral blood. Here the CDR3 DNA reads TGTGCCAGCAGTGAAACGCGGACTAGTCCCTTCGGTGAGCAGTTCTTC. Its protein product is CASSETRTSPFGEQFF.